Listed here are 7 T cell receptor beta chains from one sample, sequenced in a study of CD8+CD57+ T cells in acquired aplastic anemia. For CDR3 and TCR beta VDJ profiling, genomic DNA was the template used. TCRdb redid the calling of the reads with MiXCR, one entry per CDR3 protein. The data contain 150,000 to 200,000 distinct CDR3 sequences, 50% to 75% of them singletons. The sample comprised sorted CD4+, CD8+, or CD8+CD57+ T cells (not recorded which) from PBMCs. The receptor source for this set is a human donor with severe aplastic anemia or a healthy control (not recorded which).

This clonotype was observed once. V is TRBV29-1 and J is TRBJ2-6; D is uncertain. The CDR3 consists of 13 residues. V was cut by 5 bases and J by 0 bases, with 5 bases left in between. Per germline, CDR1 SQVTM and CDR2 ANQGSEA. CDR3 in DNA: TGCAGCGTTCGGGTCTCTGGGGCCAACGTCCTGACTTTC. Its protein product is CSVRVSGANVLTF.

V gene TRBV5-1 combines with J gene TRBJ1-6; 9 bases are a match to TRBD1. Germline V CDR1 and CDR2: SGHRS, YFSETQ. With V trimmed by 9 bases and J by 8 bases, 15 bases remained unmatched. This CDR3 has 16 residues. The CDR3 DNA follows: TGCGCCACCACAGAGGGGGGACAGGGTCTACATTCACCCCTCCACTTT. Protein: CATTEGGQGLHSPLHF.

Comment on this clonotype: Compared with germline, one end of the junction differs, possibly owing to a read error. This rearrangement joins TRBV12-3 or TRBV12-4 to TRBJ2-5; no firm D call. The CDR3 sequence is 13 residues long. Here the CDR3 DNA reads TGTGCCAGCAGCTTAGATGGCCAAGAGACCCAGTACTTC. It translates to CASSLDGQETQYF.

This clonotype was counted many times. The V gene is TRBV27, the J gene TRBJ1-1; 7 bases fit TRBD1. The germline V gene encodes CDR1 MNHEY and CDR2 SMNVEV (reference sequence). The V segment lost 11 bases and the J segment 6 bases; nucleotides outside the gene matches: 9. The CDR3 length is 12 residues. The CDR3 here is CACQGGASEAFF. Written as DNA, the CDR3 is TGTGCCTGCCAAGGGGGCGCATCTGAAGCTTTCTTT.

Only a few counts were recorded for this clonotype. V usage is TRBV6-2 or TRBV6-3 and J usage is TRBJ2-7; D is possibly TRBD2 (5 bases). Between the trimmed V and J ends, which lost 3 bases and 4 bases, there was a span of 7 bases. This CDR3 is built from 12 residues. Per the germline V gene, CDR1 is MNHEY and CDR2 is SVGEGT. The CDR3 nucleotides read TGTGCCAGCAGTTATGACTATTACGAGCAGTACTTC. Its translation is CASSYDYYEQYF.

This clonotype appeared once. A clone one base away is much larger, so this may be a read error. The chain recombines TRBV15 with TRBJ1-2; D possibly corresponds to TRBD1 (5 bases). Germline-derived CDR1 and CDR2 are LNHNV and YYDKDF (reference sequence). CDR3 length: 14 residues. CDR3 coding DNA: TGTGCCACCAGCATGGCCTCAACAGGCTATGACTACACCTTC. It is translated as CATSMASTGYDYTF.

The chain combines TRBV4-2 with TRBJ2-3; 12 bases fit TRBD2. V shed 0 bases, J shed 1 base, and the junction held 5 bases outside the gene matches. CDR1 and CDR2 (germline): LGHNA, YNFKEQ. This CDR3 region has 18 residues. The CDR3 nucleotides are TGTGCCAGCAGCCAAGAAGGCAGGACTAGCGGGGGCACAGATACGCAGTATTTT. Encoded protein: CASSQEGRTSGGTDTQYF.